This T cell receptor (beta chain) is drawn from a study of shared clonotypes between healthy human individuals. Trimming took 4 bases from V and 3 from J, leaving 15 bases between them. The CDR3 has 15 amino acids. In germline, CDR1 is ENHRY, CDR2 SYGVKD. In the original processing: Filtering of immunoSEQ junctional sequences could not match full-length read filtering. Sequencing used immunoSEQ multiplex PCR; TCRdb keeps in-frame clones, though not all of them. The V and J calls and the clone size are those of that table, but D and trimming were determined from the DNA. The sample has 2,500,000 or so clones, around nine tenths seen once. Notes on this clone: Its antigen is not known.

General study results and limits: Sample collection involved blood only; tissue repertoires are likely different. A few donors showed sharing of about 5.5% of naive CD4 clonotypes.

The chain joins TRBV10-3 to TRBJ2-5; D may be TRBD1 (6 bases). The sequence was collected from a man between 18 and 29 years old in good health. The sample taken for sequencing was naive CD4+ T cells sorted from blood. Subset defined: CD45RA+ positively selected. The CDR3 region is CAISGQGIREETQYF. CDR3 bases: TGTGCCATCAGTGGGCAGGGGATAAGGGAAGAGACCCAGTACTTC.